This TCR beta chain was retrieved from a study of identical twins. Findings and caveats of the study: The degree of excess twin sharing was weaker in beta out-of-frame sequences. These conclusions were based on statistical analysis (cross-sectional, not following the same donors).

Everyone who gave samples was a healthy Caucasian. This clonotype was seen a few times. Its cognate antigen is unknown. Unique molecular identifiers were present on the cDNA, which also gained a universal primer site by template switching. From the 5' RACE reads, TCRdb called clonotypes with MiXCR, one entry per CDR3 protein. This table has 1.5 million or so distinct CDR3 sequences, less than 40% appearing once. CDR3 length equals 16 residues. CDR1 is SGHTA and CDR2 is FQGNSA in the germline V gene. The receptor comes from a newborn girl in good health. The chain uses TRBV7-2 and TRBJ2-1; D may be TRBD2 (5 bases). Judging by the DNA end, TRBJ2-7 fits better; the J call may be wrong. Sequenced: cord blood. The CDR3 bases are TGTGCCAGCAGCTTTCGCCGGTCTAGCTCCTACAATGAGCAGTACTTC. Translated: CASSFRRSSSYNEQYF.